This T cell receptor (beta chain) originates from a study of T cell clones after liver transplantation. Background on the study: Post-transplant blood was tracked for graft-donor-reactive T cell clones identified in a pre-transplant mixed lymphocyte reaction.

The CDR3 loop spans 16 amino acids. The V gene's germline CDR1 is SEHNR and CDR2 FQNEAQ (reference sequence). Trimming cost V 4 bases and J 7 bases, with 19 bases left between them. As for this clone: Antigen: not known.

Using immunoSEQ multiplex PCR, the repertoire was profiled, and TCRdb retains in-frame clones only, with some absent. The table records fewer than 80,000 clones, roughly 80% of them present only once. Study-wide points: Circulating graft-donor-reactive CD4 TCRbeta sequences fell significantly post-transplant in 5 of 8 subjects.

The sequence was obtained from a human patient who received a liver transplant. Some T cells may have come from the graft donor. Sequenced material: CD4+ T cells from blood, taken around 50 months after liver transplant. V usage is TRBV7-9 and J usage is TRBJ1-4; possible D gene TRBD1, 5 bases. CDR3 DNA sequence: TGTGCCAGCAGCTCGAGCCGGGGCCAACGGGGTGAAAAACTGTTTTTT. This translates into CASSSSRGQRGEKLFF.